The entry below gives a single TCR beta chain sequence along with its context. This specimen comes from a study of blood T cell repertoires in COVID-19. As for the study in general: Sites in the United States, Italy and Spain provided acute and convalescent COVID-19 samples.

As processed by the authors: Nucleated cell counts were estimated from reference gene primer amplification. The protocol was immunoSEQ multiplex PCR, while the TCRdb copy is restricted to in-frame clones and leaves out a portion. The V and J calls and clone size were taken over from that table, and D and trimming were inferred from the DNA. This repertoire shows 150,000 to 200,000 clones, approximately 91% found once; its top ten account for about 4.9%. This TCR came from a man younger than 35 with COVID-19, enrolled during active disease. The specimen sequenced was peripheral blood.

For the CDR3, the DNA is TGTGCCAGCACTCAACAGGGGAGGTTGCGGTACACCTTC. Translation gives CASTQQGRLRYTF. The V call is TRBV28, the J call TRBJ1-2, with 7 bases identical to TRBD1. The CDR3 runs to 13 residues. Germline V gene lookup returns CDR1 MDHEN and CDR2 SYDVKM. Trimming cost V 7 bases and J 11 bases; bases outside gene matches: 13.